Each of the 5 T cell receptor beta chains below was sequenced from the same sample in a study of shared clonotypes between healthy human individuals. Data came from immunoSEQ multiplex PCR; TCRdb stores just in-frame clones and leaves some out. The top ten hold more than 0.95% of the sample, which has about 2 million clones, about 95% seen once. CD8 cells classed as naive were CD45RO-negative and positively selected for CCR7, excluding terminally differentiated effector memory CD45RA+ cells. Source material: naive CD8+ T cells sorted from blood. These receptors all stem from a man between 18 and 35 years old in good health.

In the case of this clone: Within the sample, other DNA sequences also encode this same CDR3. This rearrangement joins TRBV6-5 to TRBJ2-5, with D hard to call. V was shortened by 0 bases and J by 4 bases, with 9 bases between the two germline ends. Germline CDR1 and CDR2: MNHEY and SVGAGI. CDR3 length equals 14 residues. The CDR3 region is CASSYSLGGETQYF. CDR3 sequence (DNA): TGTGCCAGCAGTTACTCTCTAGGCGGAGAGACCCAGTACTTC.

CDR3 amino acids: CASSLDPIQKGPYNEQFF. CDR3 coding DNA: TGTGCCAGCAGTTTAGATCCCATCCAGAAGGGCCCCTACAATGAGCAGTTCTTC. The chain couples TRBV28 to TRBJ2-1, with no clear D. Germline V gives CDR1 MDHEN, CDR2 SYDVKM. This CDR3 region has 18 residues. Between the trimmed V and J ends, which lost 2 bases and 2 bases, there was a span of 19 bases.

This sequence joins TRBV29-1 and TRBJ1-1, with D perhaps matching TRBD1 (5 bases). Germline loops: CDR1 SQVTM, CDR2 ANQGSEA. CDR3 length: 14 residues. Between the trimmed V and J ends, which lost 3 bases and 4 bases, there was a span of 15 bases. In DNA form, the CDR3 reads TGCAGCGTTGAGGGCGGAGGGGATGGCACTGAAGCTTTCTTT. Translating gives CSVEGGGDGTEAFF.

The chain employs TRBV30 and TRBJ1-2, with D unresolved. V lost 5 bases to trimming and J lost 2 bases, with 15 bases between them. The CDR3 spans 14 residues. Germline V lookup: CDR1 GTSNPN, CDR2 SVGIG (reference sequence). The CDR3 DNA reads TGTGCCTGGGAAAAGGAGACGTGGAACTATGGCTACACCTTC. This sequence encodes CAWEKETWNYGYTF.

The CDR3 nucleotides read TGTGCCAGCAGCGCGCGAACGGACCGGGGCAGTGAAGCTTTCTTT. Its protein product is CASSARTDRGSEAFF. The chain links TRBV7-9 to TRBJ1-1; TRBD1 is a possible D gene (5 bases). CDR1 SEHNR and CDR2 FQNEAQ come from the germline V gene (reference sequence). The CDR3 sequence is 15 residues long. The V and J ends lost 5 bases and 7 bases respectively, with 20 bases between them.